The clone carrying this TCR beta chain was seen more than once but under ten times. Its target is unknown. Time point noted: persistent/refractory GD, antithyroid drugs over 5 years with positive TRAb. With RNA extracted from PBMCs as input, the TCR library was made. The collection involved drawing nine milliliters of peripheral blood into EDTA tubes. The data belong to a study of regulatory T cells in long-lasting Graves disease. Relying on iRepertoire HTBI primers and Arm-PCR of CDR3 regions, the team built TCR beta libraries. TCRdb independently ran MiXCR on the multiplex PCR reads; one entry per CDR3 protein. The sample carries roughly 400,000 distinct CDR3 sequences, around 20% recorded once. Overall study results and limits: Persistent Graves' patients showed less TCR diversity than newly diagnosed ones. Researchers examined only peripheral blood and not thyroid tissue.

The receptor's source is a female donor with Graves disease. The sample consisted of peripheral blood mononuclear cells (PBMCs), taken when the disease was refractory, from a patient treated with antithyroid drugs.

CDR3 coding DNA: TGTGCCAGCAGCTTGGCGGGGAGGGGCGAGACCCAGTACTTC. Translated, it gives CASSLAGRGETQYF. This rearrangement joins TRBV7-9 to TRBJ2-5; 7 nucleotides match TRBD2. From germline, CDR1 is SEHNR and CDR2 FQNEAQ (reference sequence). Trimming took 3 bases from V and 5 from J; bases not matched to a gene: 6. CDR3 length: 14 residues.